Listed below are T cell receptor beta chains from one sample, sequenced in a study of shared T cell receptors in the human thymus. Data came from immunoSEQ multiplex PCR; TCRdb stores just in-frame clones and leaves some out. The sample contains under 450,000 clones, 95% of which appear only once. Sequences were obtained from thymocytes. Receptor source: a human donor. The CDR3 runs from the conserved cysteine through the conserved F or W. A D gene is named only where the DNA matches it firmly. Rows may omit the clone size; those that give it use once, few, many or a size class.

TRBJ1-2	.	TRBV28	.	CATLWGGRDYGYTF	TGTGCCACCCTATGGGGGGGGCGGGACTATGGCTACACCTTC
TRBJ1-1	.	TRBV27	.	CASSLSPGDTEAFF	TGTGCCAGCAGTTTATCACCCGGGGACACTGAAGCTTTCTTT
TRBJ2-1	once	TRBV27	TRBD2	CASSLTRTSGRAEGVSYNEQFF	TGTGCCAGCAGTTTAACCCGAACTAGCGGGAGGGCCGAAGGAGTGTCCTACAATGAGCAGTTCTTC
TRBJ2-7	.	TRBV9	.	CASSVKVILGRSYEQYF	TGTGCCAGCAGCGTAAAAGTAATCTTGGGTCGTTCCTACGAGCAGTACTTC
TRBJ1-5	.	TRBV11-2	.	CASSPSGGNQPQHF	TGTGCCAGCAGCCCTTCGGGGGGCAATCAGCCCCAGCATTTT
TRBJ1-1	.	TRBV27	.	CATSSGPEAFF	TGTGCCACTTCCTCAGGGCCCGAAGCTTTCTTT
TRBJ1-6	.	TRBV27	.	CASSARDPGVSSPLHF	TGTGCCAGCAGTGCAAGAGACCCGGGGGTTAGTTCACCCCTCCACTTT
TRBJ2-7	.	TRBV15	.	CATSIRLGGYEQYF	TGTGCCACCAGCATAAGATTAGGGGGCTACGAGCAGTACTTC
TRBJ2-2	.	TRBV18	.	CASSTLADGNTGELFF	TGTGCCAGCTCAACATTAGCGGACGGGAACACCGGGGAGCTGTTTTTT
TRBJ1-2	.	TRBV29-1	.	CSVVLPAVYGYTF	TGCAGCGTTGTTCTCCCAGCCGTCTATGGCTACACCTTC
TRBJ2-7	.	TRBV27	.	CASSSLGLGYEQYF	TGTGCCAGCAGTTCTTTAGGGCTTGGCTACGAGCAGTACTTC
TRBJ2-7	.	TRBV14	.	CASSPSERVSSYEQYF	TGTGCCAGCAGCCCCTCAGAGCGGGTCAGCTCCTACGAGCAGTACTTC
TRBJ2-5	.	TRBV11-3	TRBD2	CASSTGLAGDVTETQYF	TGTGCCAGCAGCACGGGACTAGCGGGAGATGTAACAGAGACCCAGTACTTC
TRBJ1-1	.	TRBV6-1	.	CASSELGGDASMNTEAFF	TGTGCCAGCAGTGAACTAGGAGGGGACGCCAGCATGAACACTGAAGCTTTCTTT
TRBJ1-1	.	TRBV28	.	CASSLRSQGTNTEAFF	TGTGCCAGCAGTTTACGTAGCCAGGGGACGAACACTGAAGCTTTCTTT
TRBJ1-3	.	TRBV6-1	.	CASSERSGNTIYF	TGTGCCAGCAGTGAAAGATCCGGAAACACCATATATTTT
TRBJ2-7	.	TRBV27	.	CASSLSAGSRTALYEQYF	TGTGCCAGCAGTTTATCGGCGGGTTCCAGGACAGCCCTCTACGAGCAGTACTTC
TRBJ2-1	.	TRBV7-9	.	CASSFPSERVSYNEQFF	TGTGCCAGCAGCTTCCCAAGCGAGCGGGTCTCCTACAATGAGCAGTTCTTC
TRBJ2-5	.	TRBV6-1	.	CASSSGQGEETQYF	TGTGCCAGCAGCTCGGGACAAGGGGAAGAGACCCAGTACTTC
TRBJ1-1	.	TRBV27	.	CASSSRPWDTEAFF	TGTGCCAGCAGTTCGCGTCCCTGGGACACTGAAGCTTTCTTT
TRBJ1-5	.	TRBV10-1	.	CASSPARINQPQHF	TGCGCCAGCAGTCCCGCCAGGATCAATCAGCCCCAGCATTTT
TRBJ2-3	.	TRBV6-4	.	CASHPEGRLKITDTQYF	TGTGCCAGCCATCCGGAGGGGAGGCTAAAAATCACAGATACGCAGTATTTT
TRBJ2-7	.	TRBV7-2	TRBD1	CASSRTGPYEQYF	TGTGCCAGCAGCCGGACAGGGCCCTACGAGCAGTACTTC
TRBJ2-4	.	TRBV15	.	CASGFQGNRVLAKNIQYF	TGTGCCAGCGGATTCCAGGGGAATAGAGTTTTGGCCAAAAACATTCAGTACTTC
TRBJ2-7	.	TRBV10-3	TRBD1	CAISPSYRGRSHEQYF	TGTGCCATCAGCCCTTCCTACAGGGGGCGCTCCCACGAGCAGTACTTC
TRBJ1-5	.	TRBV27	.	CASSSAGQPQHF	TGTGCCAGCAGCTCGGCGGGGCAGCCCCAGCATTTT
TRBJ2-7	.	TRBV5-4	TRBD2	CASSLDPGLAGGLYEQYF	TGTGCCAGCAGCTTGGATCCGGGACTAGCGGGAGGTCTCTATGAGCAGTACTTC
TRBJ1-4	once	TRBV25-1	.	CASRDKTGWGTTNEKLFF	TGTGCCAGCAGAGACAAGACAGGATGGGGGACAACTAATGAAAAACTGTTTTTT
TRBJ2-1	once	TRBV11-2	TRBD2	CASSSIGAGDNEQFF	TGTGCCAGCAGTTCTATCGGAGCGGGGGACAATGAGCAGTTCTTC
TRBJ2-3	.	TRBV7-9	TRBD1	CASSQGDRPTDTQYF	TGTGCCAGCAGCCAAGGGGACAGGCCCACAGATACGCAGTATTTT
TRBJ1-1	.	TRBV5-1	.	CASSLVWRNEAFF	TGCGCCAGCAGCTTGGTTTGGAGGAATGAAGCTTTCTTT
TRBJ2-1	.	TRBV6-5	TRBD1	CASSIGTDNEQFF	TGTGCCAGCAGTATCGGGACAGACAATGAGCAGTTCTTC
TRBJ2-7	.	TRBV6-1	TRBD2	CASSDGGEGYEQYF	TGTGCCAGCAGTGATGGGGGGGAGGGGTACGAGCAGTACTTC
TRBJ2-1	.	TRBV7-2	TRBD2	CASSSGLAGVTEQFF	TGTGCCAGCAGCTCAGGACTAGCGGGAGTCACTGAGCAGTTCTTC
TRBJ2-1	.	TRBV27	.	CASSLVAWGNLNEQFF	TGTGCCAGCAGTTTGGTAGCGTGGGGGAACCTTAATGAGCAGTTCTTC
TRBJ2-7	.	TRBV18	TRBD1	CASSPRQQGAYEQYF	TGTGCCAGCTCACCACGGCAACAGGGGGCCTACGAGCAGTACTTC
TRBJ2-7	.	TRBV5-5	.	CASSWGGRSGTDSYEQYF	TGTGCCAGCAGCTGGGGGGGCCGAAGCGGTACCGACTCCTACGAGCAGTACTTC
TRBJ1-1	.	TRBV29-1	.	CSDGTAMNTEAFF	TGCAGCGACGGGACCGCCATGAACACTGAAGCTTTCTTT
TRBJ2-7	.	TRBV10-3	TRBD1	CAISQKQGGEQYF	TGTGCCATCAGTCAGAAACAGGGGGGAGAGCAGTACTTC
TRBJ2-5	.	TRBV14	TRBD1	CASSQEDRGQETQYF	TGTGCCAGCAGCCAAGAGGACAGGGGACAAGAGACCCAGTACTTC
TRBJ2-3	.	TRBV5-1	.	CASSAWVGVGTTDTQYF	TGCGCCAGCAGCGCCTGGGTGGGAGTCGGGACCACAGATACGCAGTATTTT
TRBJ1-2	.	TRBV5-6	.	CASSGPRAGYTF	TGTGCCAGCAGCGGACCCAGGGCTGGCTACACCTTC
TRBJ2-1	.	TRBV30	TRBD2	CAWRPGLAGHSSSYNEQFF	TGTGCCTGGAGACCCGGACTAGCGGGACATTCGAGCTCCTACAATGAGCAGTTCTTC
TRBJ1-5	.	TRBV6-5	.	CASTGQPNQPQHF	TGTGCCAGCACCGGACAGCCCAATCAGCCCCAGCATTTT
TRBJ2-7	.	TRBV27	.	CASSPLSAYEQYF	TGTGCCAGCAGTCCCCTTTCTGCCTACGAGCAGTACTTC
TRBJ2-7	.	TRBV5-1	TRBD1	CASSLGGTGLASGEQYF	TGCGCCAGCAGCTTGGGAGGGACAGGGTTGGCATCGGGAGAGCAGTACTTC
TRBJ1-1	few	TRBV19	.	CATLGRAFPENTEAFF	TGTGCCACCTTGGGCCGGGCCTTCCCGGAGAACACTGAAGCTTTCTTT
TRBJ2-5	few	TRBV27	.	CASRPLWRPKETQYF	TGTGCCAGCAGACCCCTCTGGCGGCCAAAAGAGACCCAGTACTTC
TRBJ2-5	once	TRBV18	.	CASSPTLEETQYF	TGTGCCAGCTCACCCACTTTAGAAGAGACCCAGTACTTC
TRBJ2-3	.	TRBV10-3	.	CAIGGGGSTDTQYF	TGTGCCATCGGGGGAGGCGGGAGCACAGATACGCAGTATTTT
TRBJ2-7	.	TRBV28	TRBD2	CASRPGLEYEQYF	TGTGCCAGCAGGCCGGGACTAGAGTACGAGCAGTACTTC
TRBJ1-2	.	TRBV19	.	CASSITRLAKNYGYTF	TGTGCCAGTAGTATAACAAGACTGGCGAAGAACTATGGCTACACCTTC
TRBJ2-5	.	TRBV18	.	CASSPQDQETQYF	TGTGCCAGCTCACCACAGGACCAAGAGACCCAGTACTTC
TRBJ2-2	.	TRBV11-3	TRBD2	CASSLGLAGAGELFF	TGTGCCAGCAGCTTGGGACTAGCGGGAGCCGGGGAGCTGTTTTTT
TRBJ2-1	.	TRBV9	TRBD1	CASSGDSTYYNEQFF	TGTGCCAGCAGCGGGGACAGTACTTACTACAATGAGCAGTTCTTC